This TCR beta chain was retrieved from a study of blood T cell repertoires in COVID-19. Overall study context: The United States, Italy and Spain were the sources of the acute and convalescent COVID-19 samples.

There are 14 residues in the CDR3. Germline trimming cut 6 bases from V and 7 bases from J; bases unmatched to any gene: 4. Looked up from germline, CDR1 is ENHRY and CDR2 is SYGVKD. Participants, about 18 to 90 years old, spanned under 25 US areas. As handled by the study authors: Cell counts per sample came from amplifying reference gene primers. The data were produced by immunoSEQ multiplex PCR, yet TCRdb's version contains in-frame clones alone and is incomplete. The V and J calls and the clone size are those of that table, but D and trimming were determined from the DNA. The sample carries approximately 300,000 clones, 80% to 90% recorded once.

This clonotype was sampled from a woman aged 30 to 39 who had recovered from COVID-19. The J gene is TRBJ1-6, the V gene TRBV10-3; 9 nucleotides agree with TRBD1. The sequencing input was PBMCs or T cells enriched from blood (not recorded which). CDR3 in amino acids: CAIRGTGRNSPLHF. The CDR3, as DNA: TGTGCCATCAGGGGGACAGGGAGGAATTCACCCCTCCACTTT.